This entry describes one T cell receptor beta chain. Germline V lookup: CDR1 SEHNR, CDR2 FQNEAQ (reference sequence). The CDR3 runs to 15 residues. V lost 5 bases and J lost 5; bases outside the gene matches: 7. The source of the sample is a study of blood T cell repertoires in COVID-19. Study details: From the United States, Italy and Spain came samples of acute and convalescent COVID-19. T cells, B-cell-depleted T cells, or PBMCs supplied cDNA or gDNA.

As processed by the authors: Researchers report that nucleated cell counts were estimated from reference gene primer amplification. The table came from immunoSEQ multiplex PCR; TCRdb's copy has only in-frame clones and leaves some out. V and J calls and clone size follow that table, whereas D and trimming were derived from the DNA. This sample has 270,000 or so clones, with roughly nine tenths found just once. The specimen sequenced was peripheral blood. This chain joins TRBV7-9 and TRBJ2-5; 11 bases align to TRBD1. This receptor was obtained from a woman aged 25 to 45 with COVID-19, enrolled during active disease. The CDR3 DNA is TGTGCCAGCAGCAAAGGACAGGGGGCCAGGGAGACCCAGTACTTC. Its translation: CASSKGQGARETQYF.